The rows below give T cell receptor beta chains drawn from one sample of a study of identical twins. From the 5' RACE reads, TCRdb called clonotypes with MiXCR, one entry per CDR3 protein. The table shows 350,000 to 450,000 distinct CDR3 sequences, with 15% to 20% occurring only once. Sequences were obtained from naive T cells sorted from blood. The receptor source for this set is a man aged 45 to 65 in good health. CDR3s include the opening cysteine and the closing phenylalanine or tryptophan. D genes are given only for firm matches. Size is omitted from some rows. Given values are once, few, many or a class for expanded clones.

CDR3nt	CDR3aa	j_gene	v_gene	d_gene	abundance
TGTGCCAGCAGGTATCAACAAACCTGGACAGGGTATGGCTACACCTTC	CASRYQQTWTGYGYTF	TRBJ1-2	TRBV6-5	TRBD1	NA
TGTGCCACCAGTGATTTCACTAGCGGGAGCTATGAGCAGTTCTTC	CATSDFTSGSYEQFF	TRBJ2-1	TRBV24-1	TRBD2	many
TGCAGTGCTACCCTCCCGGGACGGCGGAACACTGAAGCTTTCTTT	CSATLPGRRNTEAFF	TRBJ1-1	TRBV20-1	NA	NA
TGCAGTGCTCTTACAGGGCCGATAGCTTTCTTT	CSALTGPIAFF	TRBJ1-1	TRBV20-1	NA	many
TGCGCCAGCAGCCAGCTAGCGTCAGCGGGGGAGCAGTACTTC	CASSQLASAGEQYF	TRBJ2-7	TRBV4-3	TRBD2	NA
TGCAGTGCTAGGATCAGGGACAGGGCCTACGAGCAGTACTTC	CSARIRDRAYEQYF	TRBJ2-7	TRBV20-1	TRBD1	few
TGTGCCAGCAGGTGGGACAGAGGCCCCAATGGCTACACCTTC	CASRWDRGPNGYTF	TRBJ1-2	TRBV2	TRBD1	NA
TGTGCCAGCAGGGAGACAGAGAATCAGCCCCAGCATTTT	CASRETENQPQHF	TRBJ1-5	TRBV6-1	NA	many
TGCAGTGCTAGCTCTGGGGCCGGGGAGCAGTTCTTC	CSASSGAGEQFF	TRBJ2-1	TRBV20-1	NA	NA
TGTGCCAGTAGCCCCTATCGGACAGGCATTTCCTACAATGAGCAGTTCTTC	CASSPYRTGISYNEQFF	TRBJ2-1	TRBV19	TRBD1	NA
TGCAGCGTTGAACTAACTAACTACAATGAGCAGTTCTTC	CSVELTNYNEQFF	TRBJ2-1	TRBV29-1	NA	many
TGTGCCAGCAGTTACTCCTCCTACAATGAGCAGTTCTTC	CASSYSSYNEQFF	TRBJ2-1	TRBV6-5	NA	many
TGCAGCGCGACAGGGGGCTCCACCTACGAGCAGTACTTC	CSATGGSTYEQYF	TRBJ2-7	TRBV29-1	TRBD1	few
TGCAGTGCTACGGGACAGGGGGGAAATTCACCCCTCCACTTT	CSATGQGGNSPLHF	TRBJ1-6	TRBV20-1	TRBD1	many
TGTGCCAGCAGCCAAGAACCGACCCGAAACACCATATATTTT	CASSQEPTRNTIYF	TRBJ1-3	TRBV3-1	NA	few
TGTGCCAGCAGCTCACTGGGACAGGGAAGTACCGGGGAGCTGTTTTTT	CASSSLGQGSTGELFF	TRBJ2-2	TRBV9	TRBD1	few
TGTGCCAGCAGCTTGGACGGTGGTTCCTTGGTAACCGGGGAGCTGTTTTTT	CASSLDGGSLVTGELFF	TRBJ2-2	TRBV5-6	NA	NA
TGCAGTGCTGGGGGTCGACAGAATCAGCCCCAGCATTTT	CSAGGRQNQPQHF	TRBJ1-5	TRBV20-1	NA	few
TGTGCCAGCAGACCCCGTTCGACCGGGGCCACCGGGGAGCTGTTTTTT	CASRPRSTGATGELFF	TRBJ2-2	TRBV12-3/TRBV12-4	NA	many
TGCGCCAGCAGCTTCGCCGGCGAGCAGTACTTC	CASSFAGEQYF	TRBJ2-7	TRBV5-1	NA	many
TGTGCCAGCAGCTCCGGGGCATGGGGGCGCGGCAATGAGCAGTTCTTC	CASSSGAWGRGNEQFF	TRBJ2-1	TRBV28	NA	many
TGCGCCAGCAGCCTCCCCGTCTCTGGGGCCAACGTCCTGACTTTC	CASSLPVSGANVLTF	TRBJ2-6	TRBV5-1	NA	NA
TGTGCCAGCAGCTTAAGGCGCCTAGCGGGGACAGATACGCAGTATTTT	CASSLRRLAGTDTQYF	TRBJ2-3	TRBV7-2	TRBD2	few
TGTGCCATCACTCAAGGTCAGGGAAAGTATGGCTACACCTTC	CAITQGQGKYGYTF	TRBJ1-2	TRBV10-3	NA	few
TGTGCCAGCAGCTACGGTCGAACCTACCCGTACTTC	CASSYGRTYPYF	TRBJ2-4	TRBV5-6	NA	NA
TGTGCCAGCAGCTACGGCAGACAAGAGACCCAGTACTTC	CASSYGRQETQYF	TRBJ2-5	TRBV7-2	NA	many
TGTGCCAGCAGTGAAGGTGATAGGGGATGGTCTGGAAACACCATATATTTT	CASSEGDRGWSGNTIYF	TRBJ1-3	TRBV6-1	NA	NA
TGCAGTGCTAGATGGAACTACGAGCAGTACTTC	CSARWNYEQYF	TRBJ2-7	TRBV20-1	NA	many
NA	CASSFGAGTEDFF	TRBJ1-1	TRBV7-6	NA	NA
TGTGCCATCAGTGAGTCAGCGACTGCGAACACCGGGGAGCTGTTTTTT	CAISESATANTGELFF	TRBJ2-2	TRBV10-3	NA	many
TGCGCCAGCAGCCAAGGTCGCCTAGCGGGGCGCTACGAGCAGTACTTC	CASSQGRLAGRYEQYF	TRBJ2-7	TRBV4-3	TRBD2	NA
TGCAGTGCTAGATCGACTGGGGGCATTACCTACAATGAGCAGTTCTTC	CSARSTGGITYNEQFF	TRBJ2-1	TRBV20-1	NA	NA
TGTGCCTGGAGTTTGGCAGGGGCCGAAAAACTGTTTTTT	CAWSLAGAEKLFF	TRBJ1-4	TRBV30	NA	NA
TGTGCCACCAGTGACCCGGGGGGAGATACGCAGTATTTT	CATSDPGGDTQYF	TRBJ2-3	TRBV24-1	TRBD2	NA
TGTGCCAGCAGTCTACAGGGGGAGGTCTCCTACGAGCAGTACTTC	CASSLQGEVSYEQYF	TRBJ2-7	TRBV12-3/TRBV12-4	TRBD1	few
TGCAGCCCCGAGCGTGGAGATACGCAGTATTTT	CSPERGDTQYF	TRBJ2-3	TRBV20-1	NA	many
TGCAGTGCTAGAGACCGCCGGACTAGCGGGAGGTCCGAGGCAGATACGCAGTATTTT	CSARDRRTSGRSEADTQYF	TRBJ2-3	TRBV20-1	TRBD2	NA